This is a list of T cell receptor beta chains from one sample in a study of CD8+CD57+ T cells in acquired aplastic anemia. Each CDR3 protein is one row after TCRdb ran MiXCR on the reads. The sample yields 160,000 or so distinct CDR3 sequences, less than 60% seen once. The sample taken for sequencing was sorted CD4+, CD8+, or CD8+CD57+ T cells (not recorded which) from PBMCs. These receptors were collected from a human donor with aplastic anemia. Each CDR3 is given with its conserved first and last residue. D genes are given only for firm matches. Expanded clones get a size class; other rows say once, few or many, or leave the size out.

DNA: TGTGCCACCAGTGATTTTGGGACAGCAAACAATGAGCAGTTCTTC
CDR3: CATSDFGTANNEQFF
J: TRBJ2-1
D: TRBD1
size: NA
V: TRBV24-1

DNA: TGTGCCTCAGCGGGGAGTCTGCGATCCTATAATTCACCCCTCCACTTT
CDR3: CASAGSLRSYNSPLHF
J: TRBJ1-6
D: NA
size: once
V: TRBV19

DNA: TGTGCCAGCAGCCCGGGACAGGGGACGGGTGTCGGCAATCAGCCCCAGCATTTT
CDR3: CASSPGQGTGVGNQPQHF
J: TRBJ1-5
D: TRBD1
size: few
V: TRBV3-1

DNA: TGTGCCAGCAGCCCCAGCGGGGGGGCCGGAGAGACCCAGTACTTC
CDR3: CASSPSGGAGETQYF
J: TRBJ2-5
D: TRBD2
size: many
V: TRBV7-2

DNA: TGTGCCTGGAGTGTAGATAATTCACCCCTCCACTTT
CDR3: CAWSVDNSPLHF
J: TRBJ1-6
D: NA
size: once
V: TRBV30

DNA: TGTGCCAGCAGTGTCTTAGCGGGGGGGCCCCACGAGCAGTACTTC
CDR3: CASSVLAGGPHEQYF
J: TRBJ2-7
D: TRBD2
size: many
V: TRBV2

DNA: TGTGCCAGTAGTATCCTTCAGCAAGGACAGGGGATGGAGACCCAGTACTTC
CDR3: CASSILQQGQGMETQYF
J: TRBJ2-5
D: TRBD1
size: many
V: TRBV19

DNA: TGTGCCAGCACCACTTACCGGGAGCAGTTCTTC
CDR3: CASTTYREQFF
J: TRBJ2-1
D: NA
size: NA
V: TRBV7-9

DNA: TGCGCCAGCAAGGTTAGCGGGGGGTCGGATTATAGCTCCTACGAGCAGTACTTC
CDR3: CASKVSGGSDYSSYEQYF
J: TRBJ2-7
D: TRBD2
size: NA
V: TRBV10-2

DNA: TGCAGTGCTAAGGATCCCTGGACAGGGGGCAATCAGCCCCAGCATTTT
CDR3: CSAKDPWTGGNQPQHF
J: TRBJ1-5
D: TRBD1
size: many
V: TRBV20-1

DNA: TGTGCCAGCAGTTACCAAACATACGAGCAGTACTTC
CDR3: CASSYQTYEQYF
J: TRBJ2-7
D: NA
size: many
V: TRBV6-2/TRBV6-3

DNA: TGTGCCAGCAGCTTAGCCCCTGGTAGCAAAAAAGAGACCCAGTACTTC
CDR3: CASSLAPGSKKETQYF
J: TRBJ2-5
D: NA
size: NA
V: TRBV7-8

DNA: TGTGCCAGTAGTATAGGGGGCAGTGGCTACACCTTC
CDR3: CASSIGGSGYTF
J: TRBJ1-2
D: NA
size: NA
V: TRBV19

DNA: TGTGCCAGCAGCTTATATGCGGGAGCGACCTACGAGCAGTACTTC
CDR3: CASSLYAGATYEQYF
J: TRBJ2-7
D: TRBD2
size: NA
V: TRBV7-2

DNA: TGTGCCAGCAGCCGGATACGAGCGGGGGACTCGGAGCAGTACTTC
CDR3: CASSRIRAGDSEQYF
J: TRBJ2-7
D: TRBD2
size: NA
V: TRBV7-9

DNA: TGTGCCAGCAGCCCCCTTTTTGGCGGACATAATGAAAAACTGTTTTTT
CDR3: CASSPLFGGHNEKLFF
J: TRBJ1-4
D: NA
size: few
V: TRBV27

DNA: TGCGCCAGCAGCTTGGAAGGACAGGGGGGTCGGGGCTACACCTTC
CDR3: CASSLEGQGGRGYTF
J: TRBJ1-2
D: TRBD1
size: few
V: TRBV5-1

DNA: TGCAGTGCTAGTATGTTGGCAGTCAATTCACCCCTCCACTTT
CDR3: CSASMLAVNSPLHF
J: TRBJ1-6
D: NA
size: many
V: TRBV20-1

DNA: TGCGCCAGCAGCTCGACGGGACTAGAGTTTAACATTCAGTACTTC
CDR3: CASSSTGLEFNIQYF
J: TRBJ2-4
D: TRBD2
size: many
V: TRBV5-1

DNA: TGTGCCATCAGTGAGTCCGGCAAGGCATCGTCTTTTGGCTACACCTTC
CDR3: CAISESGKASSFGYTF
J: TRBJ1-2
D: NA
size: NA
V: TRBV10-3

DNA: TGTGCCAGCAGTTACTCGACGGGCCAGGACGAGCAGTACTTC
CDR3: CASSYSTGQDEQYF
J: TRBJ2-7
D: NA
size: many
V: TRBV6-2/TRBV6-3

DNA: TGTGCCAGCAGCTCGTATTCTGGGATATGGAACACTGAAGCTTTCTTT
CDR3: CASSSYSGIWNTEAFF
J: TRBJ1-1
D: NA
size: NA
V: TRBV11-2

DNA: TGTGCCACCAGTGAACAGACTAGCGGGGTATACAATGAGCAGTTCTTC
CDR3: CATSEQTSGVYNEQFF
J: TRBJ2-1
D: TRBD2
size: many
V: TRBV24-1

DNA: TGCAGTGCGATAGTGGGGGGTTACAATGAGCAGTTCTTC
CDR3: CSAIVGGYNEQFF
J: TRBJ2-1
D: NA
size: NA
V: TRBV20-1

DNA: TGTGCCAGCAGTTCTCTTAGCGGGAACGACGAGCAGTACTTC
CDR3: CASSSLSGNDEQYF
J: TRBJ2-7
D: TRBD2
size: NA
V: TRBV27

DNA: TGTGCCAGCAGCCAAACCCGACAGACTCTCTACACCTTC
CDR3: CASSQTRQTLYTF
J: TRBJ1-2
D: NA
size: NA
V: TRBV27

DNA: TGTGCCAGCAGCTTATCAGGGACCGAGCAGTACTTC
CDR3: CASSLSGTEQYF
J: TRBJ2-7
D: NA
size: NA
V: TRBV7-9

DNA: TGTGCCACCAGAGGAGGAGGGGTAGAAGATACGCAGTATTTT
CDR3: CATRGGGVEDTQYF
J: TRBJ2-3
D: NA
size: NA
V: TRBV15

DNA: TGCAGTGCTAGCTGGGACTGGGGCTACGAGCAGTACTTC
CDR3: CSASWDWGYEQYF
J: TRBJ2-7
D: NA
size: NA
V: TRBV20-1

DNA: TGTGCCACCAGCACTCGGGACAGGGGGCTCTATGGCTACACCTTC
CDR3: CATSTRDRGLYGYTF
J: TRBJ1-2
D: TRBD1
size: NA
V: TRBV15

DNA: TGCGCCAGCGGGGACAGGGGGCTGGATGGCTACACCTTC
CDR3: CASGDRGLDGYTF
J: TRBJ1-2
D: TRBD1
size: many
V: TRBV10-2

DNA: TGTGCCATCAGTGTGTCACAGGGGCTGCACGAGCAGTACTTC
CDR3: CAISVSQGLHEQYF
J: TRBJ2-7
D: TRBD1
size: NA
V: TRBV12-3/TRBV12-4

DNA: TGCAGTGCTAGTTCGTGGGGGGCATACGAGCAGTACTTC
CDR3: CSASSWGAYEQYF
J: TRBJ2-7
D: NA
size: many
V: TRBV20-1

DNA: TGTGCCAGCAGTGATGTGGGGCGGGACGAGCAGTACTTC
CDR3: CASSDVGRDEQYF
J: TRBJ2-7
D: NA
size: NA
V: TRBV6-5

DNA: TGTGCCAGCAGCACACACGGGAGGTCGACAGATACGCAGTATTTT
CDR3: CASSTHGRSTDTQYF
J: TRBJ2-3
D: TRBD2
size: NA
V: TRBV11-2

DNA: TGTGCCAGCAGCAGGGACAGGGTGAACTATGGCTACACCTTC
CDR3: CASSRDRVNYGYTF
J: TRBJ1-2
D: TRBD1
size: many
V: TRBV14

DNA: TGTGCCAGCAGTCGCATGGTTAGCAATCAGCCCCAGCATTTT
CDR3: CASSRMVSNQPQHF
J: TRBJ1-5
D: NA
size: many
V: TRBV12-3/TRBV12-4

DNA: TGTGCCATCAGTGCTAGAATCCAGGGTAGGAATTCACCCCTCCACTTT
CDR3: CAISARIQGRNSPLHF
J: TRBJ1-6
D: NA
size: NA
V: TRBV10-3